The 4 T cell receptor beta chains given below trace back to one sample, sequenced in a study of blood T cell repertoires in COVID-19. The assay was immunoSEQ multiplex PCR, and TCRdb's table has in-frame clones only and misses some. The data contain approximately 70,000 clones, 85% to 95% of them singletons. Sequencing was carried out using peripheral blood. These receptors came from a woman aged 55 to 70 with active COVID-19.

The CDR3: CASSLGTNKKNSPLHF. Here the CDR3 DNA reads TGCGCCAGCAGCTTGGGGACAAATAAGAAAAATTCACCCCTCCACTTT. The chain has TRBV5-1 and TRBJ1-6; the D gene is possibly TRBD1 (5 bases). The V and J ends lost 0 bases and 7 bases respectively, with 14 bases between them. The CDR3 is 16 residues long. Germline V gene sequence: CDR1 SGHRS, CDR2 YFSETQ.

This chain connects TRBV29-1 to TRBJ2-1; 12 bases align to TRBD2. The CDR3 is made up of 14 amino acids. Per germline, CDR1 SQVTM and CDR2 ANQGSEA. V gave up 8 bases and J gave up 2 bases; unmatched junction bases: 4. The CDR3 here is CSLRTSGTYNEQFF. CDR3 sequence (DNA): TGCAGCTTGAGGACTAGCGGGACCTACAATGAGCAGTTCTTC.

V is TRBV6-1 and J is TRBJ2-5; the D gene is possibly TRBD2 (5 bases). Germline V CDR1 and CDR2: MNHNS, SASEGT. The V end lost 1 base, the J end lost 2 bases, and 11 bases lay between the germline ends. CDR3 length: 15 amino acids. The CDR3 nucleotides read TGTGCCAGCAGTGAAGGAGGGCCCACTCAAGAGACCCAGTACTTC. It is translated as CASSEGGPTQETQYF.

The rearrangement uses TRBV5-4 and TRBJ1-3, with TRBD1 identical over 9 bases. Trimming cost V 4 bases and J 4 bases; bases outside gene matches: 9. The CDR3 is 16 amino acids. Germline-derived CDR1 and CDR2 are SGHNT and YYREEE (reference sequence). The CDR3 spells CASSPRDRVSGNTIYF. DNA of the CDR3: TGTGCCAGCAGCCCTAGGGACAGGGTTTCAGGAAACACCATATATTTT.